This T cell receptor beta chain was retrieved from a study of breast tumors, draining lymph nodes, adjacent tissues. Breast cancer patients provided tissue from their axillary draining lymph nodes. Using its own MiXCR run on the multiplex PCR reads, TCRdb lists one record per CDR3 protein. The sample lists 150,000 to 200,000 distinct CDR3 sequences, 30% to 35% occurring once. The source is a female donor with breast cancer. Some clones in this sample may be carry-over from other donors' samples. Sample: axillary lymph node tissue.

CDR3 nucleotide sequence: TGCGCCAGCAGCTTAACCGGGACAGGGGGCGCGGGTCAGCCCCAGCATTTT. It yields the protein CASSLTGTGGAGQPQHF. The genes are TRBV5-1 and TRBJ1-5; 12 bases map to TRBD1. This CDR3 region has 17 residues. Germline loops: CDR1 SGHRS, CDR2 YFSETQ. J was trimmed by 6 bases and V by 2 bases; bases with no gene match: 9.